Shown below are 16 T cell receptor beta chains from a single sample sequenced in a study of tumor-infiltrating lymphocytes in primary liver carcinoma (dated by TCRdb to the late 2010s). The data were produced on an Illumina HiSeq 2500. Starting from 450 to 500 ng total RNA, TCRbeta-specific cDNA was produced by reverse transcription with a constant-region primer and ProtoScript II reverse transcriptase. Construction of the TCRbeta libraries relied on three nested rounds of multiplex PCR, following a slightly modified ARM-PCR procedure. Each of the first two PCR rounds ran for approximately 10 cycles using multiplex TRBV1-TRBV30 forward primers together with a Cbeta reverse primer. The public sequencing data were trimmed at Q25 with fastp and processed into clonotypes with MiXCR by TCRdb, which kept only in-frame beta chains. Each CDR3 protein appears once, grouped with its most common genes and DNA. This sample holds about 200,000 distinct CDR3 sequences; about 61% were observed only once. The leading ten clones occupy approximately 6.6% of the sample.

TRIzol reagent was used to extract blood RNA from unsorted whole blood, while the DNeasy Blood & Tissue kit provided the germline DNA. The sample comprised peripheral blood. These receptors came from a woman aged 60 to 75 with primary liver carcinoma and hepatitis B virus infection.

On this clonotype: This may be a read error, as it is one base from a much larger clone. The chain combines TRBV6-5 with TRBJ1-2, with 7 positions matching TRBD1. Trimming took 7 bases from V and 6 from J; bases not matched to a gene: 5. The CDR3 consists of 12 residues. Germline CDR1 and CDR2: MNHEY and SVGAGI. CDR3 amino acids: CASKEGAHGYTF. The CDR3 DNA reads TGTGCCAGCAAGGAGGGGGCGCATGGCTACACCTTC.

This chain links TRBV5-6 with TRBJ1-1; tentatively, D is TRBD1 (6 bases). In germline, CDR1 is SGHDT, CDR2 YYEEEE. The V end was cut by 3 bases, the J end by 3 bases, with 21 bases between. The CDR3 consists of 17 residues. As DNA, the CDR3 is TGTGCCAGCAGCTCCCCTTCCGGGGGGCTCTGGGACACTGAAGCTTTCTTT. Translation gives CASSSPSGGLWDTEAFF.

Points on this clonotype: Sequence at one end of the junction differs from germline and may be a read error. V and J are TRBV25-1 and TRBJ1-1, with a tentative D call TRBD1 (6 bases). CDR3 length equals 14 residues. From germline, CDR1 is MGHDK and CDR2 SYGVNS. CDR3 bases: TGTACCAGCACAGGGATAGTTACGAACACTGAAGCTTTCTTT. Protein sequence: CTSTGIVTNTEAFF. The whole variable domain, remainder taken from reference TRBV25-1 and TRBJ1-1, is EADIYQTPRYLVIGTGKKITLECSQTMGHDKMYWYQQDPGMELHLIHYSYGVNSTEKGDLSSESTVSRIRTEHFPLTLESARPSHTSQYLCTSTGIVTNTEAFFGQGTRLTVV.

This clonotype showed up just a few times. The gene calls are TRBV12-5 and TRBJ1-4, with TRBD1 as a possible D gene (5 bases). The CDR3 is made up of 17 amino acids. V was pared by 0 bases and J by 10 bases, with 21 bases between. Germline CDR1 reads LGHNT; CDR2 reads FRNRAP. The CDR3 reads CASGLVLLGQGPGKLFF. Here the CDR3 DNA reads TGTGCTAGTGGTTTGGTACTTTTGGGGCAGGGTCCTGGAAAACTGTTTTTT.

In the case of this clonotype: This may stem from a read error, because a much larger clone lies one nucleotide away. The V call is TRBV11-2, the J call TRBJ1-1; no definite D call. In germline, CDR1 is SGHAT, CDR2 FQNNGV. The CDR3 consists of 13 residues. The germline V and J ends were trimmed by 11 bases and 9 bases, with 22 bases remaining between them. CDR3 sequence reads: CAVSLGRLQKAFF. DNA for the CDR3: TGTGCCGTCAGCTTAGGAAGATTGCAAAAAGCTTTCTTT.

Relative to its sample, this clonotype is medium-sized. The chain links TRBV11-2 to TRBJ2-3; D gene ambiguous. Germline-derived CDR1 and CDR2 are SGHAT and FQNNGV. Trimming cost V 6 bases and J 6 bases, with 16 bases left between them. The CDR3 is made up of 14 amino acids. DNA of the CDR3: TGTGCCAGCAGACCGAGCAGGAGTGGGGATACGCAGTATTTT. Encoded protein: CASRPSRSGDTQYF. The full variable domain, its missing parts supplied by reference TRBV11-2 and TRBJ2-3, is EAGVAQSPRYKIIEKRQSVAFWCNPISGHATLYWYQQILGQGPKLLIQFQNNGVVDDSQLPKDRFSAERLKGVDSTLKIQPAKLEDSAVYLCASRPSRSGDTQYFGPGTRLTVL.

With respect to this clonotype: No conserved phenylalanine or tryptophan ends this CDR3, so it is likely a read error. CDR3: CSVEVRRVGHALPNEQFL. For the CDR3, the DNA is TGCAGCGTTGAAGTCCGGCGAGTTGGTCATGCGCTCCCCAATGAGCAGTTCCTC. This chain joins TRBV29-1 and TRBJ2-1; D ambiguous. Germline CDR1 SQVTM, CDR2 ANQGSEA. This CDR3 comprises 18 residues. V lost 1 base and J lost 6, with 25 bases in between.

This clonotype was counted ten times or more. The chain links TRBV29-1 to TRBJ1-1, with a tentative D call TRBD1 (5 bases). V dropped 3 bases and J dropped 4 bases, with 12 bases sitting between them. Germline CDR1 and CDR2: SQVTM and ANQGSEA. This CDR3 region has 13 residues. CDR3 sequence reads: CSVEGGQATEAFF. The CDR3 bases are TGCAGCGTTGAGGGGGGTCAGGCCACTGAAGCTTTCTTT.

A remark on this clonotype: The final CDR3 position lacks the conserved phenylalanine or tryptophan, pointing to a likely read error. CDR3 protein: CASSHGASGTGELFS. In DNA, the CDR3 is TGCGCAAGCAGCCACGGGGCTAGTGGCACCGGGGAGCTGTTTTCT. This chain uses TRBV11-2 with TRBJ2-2; tentatively, D is TRBD1 or TRBD2 (5 bases each). The CDR3 is 15 amino acids. The germline V gene has CDR1 SGHAT and CDR2 FQNNGV.

To note about this clonotype: A read error is possible here, since a much larger clone lies one base away. The chain couples TRBV5-4 to TRBJ2-1; 10 nucleotides agree with TRBD1. The germline gives CDR1 SGHNT, CDR2 YYREEE (reference sequence). This CDR3 has 15 residues. The CDR3 DNA follows: TGTGCCAGGAGCTACGACAGGGGGCTTCGGAATGAGCAGTTCTTC. Translation: CARSYDRGLRNEQFF.

This clonotype was counted once. With a much larger clone just one base away, this may be a read error. The V gene is TRBV29-1, the J gene TRBJ2-3; D unresolved. CDR1 is SQVTM and CDR2 is ANQGSEA in the germline V gene. There are 12 residues in the CDR3. CDR3 nucleotides: TGCAGCGTCGACCCGAGCACAGATACGAAGTATTTT. It specifies CSVDPSTDTKYF.

Only a few counts were recorded for this clonotype. This chain links TRBV28 with TRBJ2-3; TRBD2 agrees at 12 bases. J gave up 6 bases and V 1 base, and 8 bases lay outside the gene matches. This CDR3 is 17 amino acids long. Germline lookup yields CDR1 MDHEN and CDR2 SYDVKM. Written as DNA, the CDR3 is TGTGCCAGCAGTTTATCTCCTAGCGGGAGGGCCGAGGATACGCAGTATTTT. Residues: CASSLSPSGRAEDTQYF. Variable domain in full (rest from reference TRBV28 and TRBJ2-3): DVKVTQSSRYLVKRTGEKVFLECVQDMDHENMFWYRQDPGLGLRLIYFSYDVKMKEKGDIPEGYSVSREKKERFSLILESASTNQTSMYLCASSLSPSGRAEDTQYFGPGTRLTVL.

A remark on this clonotype: At one boundary the junction diverges from the germline segment, which might be a read error. This CDR3 reads CASCYLLAGEQYF. The CDR3 nucleotides are TGTGCCAGCTGTTACCTTCTAGCCGGCGAGCAGTACTTC. The rearrangement links TRBV6-2 or TRBV6-3 to TRBJ2-7; D possibly corresponds to TRBD2 (5 bases). Germline V lookup: CDR1 MNHEY, CDR2 SVGEGT. The CDR3 loop spans 13 amino acids.

On this clonotype: A read error is possible here, since a much larger clone lies one base away. This sequence joins TRBV12-3 or TRBV12-4 and TRBJ1-1; TRBD1 is a possible D gene (5 bases). CDR3 length equals 11 residues. For the CDR3, the DNA is TGTGTCAGCAGTCTTGCAGGGAGGGCTTTCTTT. Translated, it gives CVSSLAGRAFF.

To note about this clonotype: The germline gene is not matched at one end of the junction; a read error may be the cause. V gene TRBV11-2 combines with J gene TRBJ2-1; TRBD2 agrees at 12 bases. The CDR3 has 16 amino acids. Germline loops: CDR1 SGHAT, CDR2 FQNNGV. DNA of the CDR3: TGTGTCAGCAGTTACCACGGACTAGCGGGACAGGTTGAGCAGTTCTTC. Its protein product is CVSSYHGLAGQVEQFF.

V gene TRBV29-1 combines with J gene TRBJ2-1; 14 nucleotides match TRBD2. The germline CDR1 and CDR2 sequences are SQVTM and ANQGSEA. CDR3 size: 16 residues. The CDR3 here is CSVPGLAGAYYDEQFF. The CDR3 DNA is TGCAGTGTCCCGGGACTAGCGGGAGCTTATTACGATGAGCAGTTCTTC.